This T cell receptor (beta chain) comes out of a study of CD8+ T cells in alopecia areata. Following RNA extraction, reverse transcription yielded cDNA that acted as the sequencing template. The protocol was immunoSEQ multiplex PCR, while the TCRdb copy is restricted to in-frame clones and leaves out a portion. The sample includes 150,000 or so clones, nearly 55% of them seen just once. CDR1 and CDR2 from the germline V gene are SGHRS and YFSETQ. V was trimmed by 1 base and J by 4 bases, leaving 12 bases between them. This CDR3 comprises 15 residues. Treatment meaning: oral pan-JAK inhibitor, 5-10 mg twice daily.

This specimen was CD8+ T cells sorted from blood, taken at week 4, from a patient treated with tofacitinib. The clonotype originates from a human donor with alopecia areata. The chain uses TRBV5-1 and TRBJ1-5; no definite D call. The CDR3 sequence: CASSLTGWGNQPQHF. The CDR3 nucleotides read TGCGCCAGCAGCTTGACGGGTTGGGGAAATCAGCCCCAGCATTTT.